What follows are 30 T cell receptor beta chains derived from one specimen sequenced in a study of shared clonotypes between healthy human individuals. Cells designated naive CD8 were CD45RO-negative and were positively selected for CCR7, with terminally differentiated effector memory CD45RA+ cells excluded. Libraries were prepared by immunoSEQ multiplex PCR; TCRdb keeps only in-frame clonotypes and omits some of them. The data contain some 2,100,000 clones, about 92% of them singletons. Material for sequencing was naive CD8+ T cells from PBMCs. These receptors were obtained from a man in his late teens or twenties in good health. Some clones in this sample may be carry-over from other donors' samples.

In the case of this clone: This same CDR3 is encoded by further DNA sequences in the sample. The chain joins TRBV27 to TRBJ2-7, with a tentative D call TRBD1 (5 bases). This CDR3 spans 13 amino acids. V was clipped by 2 bases and J by 3 bases, with 8 bases between them. The germline CDR1 and CDR2 sequences are MNHEY and SMNVEV (reference sequence). CDR3: CASSLIQGYEQYF. CDR3 DNA sequence: TGTGCCAGCAGTTTAATTCAGGGCTACGAGCAGTACTTC.

The V and J genes are TRBV18 and TRBJ2-5; D possibly corresponds to TRBD2 (6 bases). This CDR3 is built from 16 residues. V was pared by 6 bases and J by 4 bases, with 21 bases between. CDR1 and CDR2 (germline): KGHSH, LQKENI. The CDR3 DNA reads TGTGCCAGCTCGCAACCGCCTCGCGGGGCGGCAGAGACCCAGTACTTC. Translation gives CASSQPPRGAAETQYF.

The chain recombines TRBV11-3 with TRBJ1-1; a weak D match, TRBD1 (5 bases). Between the trimmed V and J ends, which lost 3 bases and 6 bases, there was a span of 8 bases. This CDR3 contains 12 residues. Germline V gene sequence: CDR1 SGHNT, CDR2 YENEEA. The CDR3 nucleotides are TGTGCCAGCAGCTTTGGGGGGGCTGAAGCTTTCTTT. It is translated as CASSFGGAEAFF.

V is TRBV28 and J is TRBJ2-1, with TRBD2 matching over 10 bases. The CDR3 has 21 amino acids. Germline values: CDR1 MDHEN, CDR2 SYDVKM. The trim removed 4 bases at V and 0 bases at J, leaving 18 bases unmatched. DNA of the CDR3: TGTGCCAGCAGTTCAATGGCCCTAGCGGGAGAAGGGGGGGGCTCCTACAATGAGCAGTTCTTC. Translating gives CASSSMALAGEGGGSYNEQFF.

This chain joins TRBV4-3 and TRBJ2-7; possibly TRBD2 for D (5 bases). This CDR3 region has 16 residues. Germline V gene data show CDR1 as LGHNA and CDR2 as YSLEER. With 0 bases removed from V and 2 bases from J, the gap between germline ends came to 14 bases. This CDR3 reads CASSQDEGGETYEQYF. CDR3 sequence (DNA): TGCGCCAGCAGCCAAGATGAGGGTGGGGAAACCTACGAGCAGTACTTC.

The CDR3 region has the DNA TGTGCCTGGAGTGTAGAACAGAAGACCGAGTGGGGAGTGCACACTGAAGCTTTCTTT. Protein: CAWSVEQKTEWGVHTEAFF. This chain links TRBV30 with TRBJ1-1, with D uncertain. With 0 bases removed from V and 3 bases from J, the gap between germline ends came to 26 bases. From germline, CDR1 is GTSNPN and CDR2 SVGIG (reference sequence). The CDR3 is 19 residues long. Variable domain in full (rest from reference TRBV30 and TRBJ1-1): SQTIHQWPATLVQPVGSPLSLECTVEGTSNPNLYWYRQAAGRGLQLLFYSVGIGQISSEVPQNLSASRPQDRQFILSSKKLLLSDSGFYLCAWSVEQKTEWGVHTEAFFGQGTRLTVV.

The V gene is TRBV11-3, the J gene TRBJ2-2; either TRBD1 or TRBD2 may supply D (6 bases each). Trimming shortened V by 5 bases and J by 6 bases, and 19 bases separated the two germline ends. The CDR3 consists of 16 residues. In germline, CDR1 is SGHNT, CDR2 YENEEA. CDR3 protein: CASSPPGARQAGELFF. The CDR3 DNA reads as TGTGCCAGCAGCCCGCCGGGGGCCCGGCAAGCCGGGGAGCTGTTTTTT.

The chain is built from TRBV27 and TRBJ1-1, with D tentatively TRBD1 (6 bases). The CDR3 totals 15 residues. Trimming left V 5 bases short and J 5 bases short, with 18 bases between. Per the germline V gene, CDR1 is MNHEY and CDR2 is SMNVEV (reference sequence). CDR3 bases: TGTGCCAGCAGTACGGGGGCGATGGGTTCAACTGAAGCTTTCTTT. Its protein is CASSTGAMGSTEAFF.

The rearrangement uses TRBV7-9 and TRBJ1-1; the D is unclear. The CDR3 sequence is 15 residues long. V was trimmed by 5 bases and J by 4 bases, leaving 17 bases between them. CDR1 SEHNR and CDR2 FQNEAQ come from the germline V gene (reference sequence). The CDR3 loop reads CASSPPRGMGTEAFF. In DNA form, the CDR3 reads TGTGCCAGCAGCCCACCGAGAGGCATGGGCACTGAAGCTTTCTTT.

This sequence joins TRBV7-9 and TRBJ2-3, with TRBD2 as a possible D gene (6 bases). The CDR3 is 12 amino acids. The V and J ends lost 3 bases and 9 bases respectively, with 10 bases between them. Per the germline V gene, CDR1 is SEHNR and CDR2 is FQNEAQ (reference sequence). CDR3 sequence (DNA): TGTGCCAGCAGCTTCTCGGGGGAGACGCAGTATTTT. Encoded protein: CASSFSGETQYF.

This chain links TRBV10-2 with TRBJ2-7; TRBD1 matches 10 bases. Germline loops: CDR1 WSHSY, CDR2 SAAADI. The trim removed 7 bases at V and 5 bases at J, leaving 14 bases unmatched. The CDR3 covers 16 residues. In DNA, the CDR3 is TGCGCCAGCAACCAAGCCGGAGGGGACAGGGGCAACGAGCAGTACTTC. Translated, it gives CASNQAGGDRGNEQYF.

This clone was picked up a small number of times. V gene TRBV4-1 combines with J gene TRBJ1-5; TRBD1 agrees at 8 bases. After removal of 4 bases from V and 3 bases from J, the junction contained 11 bases not matched to a gene. The CDR3 covers 17 residues. Germline V gene lookup returns CDR1 MGHRA and CDR2 YSYEKL. The CDR3 sequence: CASSPRDRRPNNQPQHF. The DNA for the CDR3 is TGCGCCAGCAGCCCCCGGGACAGGCGCCCCAACAATCAGCCCCAGCATTTT.

The chain recombines TRBV7-2 with TRBJ2-7; D is ambiguous. The CDR3 runs 15 residues. Germline lookup yields CDR1 SGHTA and CDR2 FQGNSA. Trimming removed 2 bases at V and 6 bases at J, with 17 bases between. The CDR3 sequence is CASSLTFRQAAEQYF. The CDR3 bases are TGTGCCAGCAGCTTAACCTTCAGGCAGGCCGCCGAGCAGTACTTC.

This chain uses TRBV14 with TRBJ2-1, with TRBD2 matching 11 bases. The CDR3 runs 15 residues. Germline V gives CDR1 SGHDN, CDR2 FVKESK. J lost 6 bases, V lost 1 base, and 2 bases had no gene match. Here the CDR3 reads CASSQVTSGINEQFF. In DNA, the CDR3 is TGTGCCAGCAGCCAAGTGACTAGCGGGATCAATGAGCAGTTCTTC.

The V gene is TRBV28, the J gene TRBJ2-3; 9 bases are shared with TRBD1. CDR3 length: 17 amino acids. Germline-derived CDR1 and CDR2 are MDHEN and SYDVKM. V shed 6 bases, J shed 2 bases, and the junction held 12 bases outside the gene matches. The CDR3 here is CASRERGQGINTDTQYF. The CDR3 DNA is TGTGCCAGCAGAGAACGGGGACAGGGAATAAACACAGATACGCAGTATTTT.

This clone was observed a single time. Other DNA sequences in this sample translate to the same CDR3. The chain is built from TRBV7-9 and TRBJ2-7, with a weak D call TRBD1 (5 bases). V was cut by 2 bases and J by 5 bases, with 7 bases left in between. The V gene's germline CDR1 is SEHNR and CDR2 FQNEAQ (reference sequence). The CDR3 length is 12 residues. The CDR3: CASSLLGHEQYF. The CDR3 DNA reads TGTGCCAGCAGCTTATTGGGGCACGAGCAGTACTTC.

The V and J genes are TRBV6-1 and TRBJ1-1; D not certain. CDR3 length: 10 residues. Trimming pared 9 bases from V and 5 bases from J, leaving 7 bases between. CDR1 is MNHNS and CDR2 is SASEGT in the germline V gene. CDR3 region: CASFRTEAFF. The CDR3 bases are TGTGCCAGTTTTCGAACTGAAGCTTTCTTT.

The rearrangement uses TRBV4-2 and TRBJ1-2; D gene uncertain. V lost 0 bases and J 4 bases, leaving 21 bases between the germline ends. The V gene's germline CDR1 is LGHNA and CDR2 YNFKEQ. The CDR3 covers 18 residues. The CDR3, as DNA: TGTGCCAGCAGCCAAGAATTGGGCGGGGTGGGCTTCAGCTATGGCTACACCTTC. It codes for CASSQELGGVGFSYGYTF.

The chain recombines TRBV10-3 with TRBJ2-3, with 7 bases aligning to TRBD1. Germline V gene lookup returns CDR1 ENHRY and CDR2 SYGVKD. The ends lost 4 bases at V and 5 bases at J; junction bases unmatched: 9. The CDR3 covers 15 residues. The CDR3 is CAISGKGATGDTQYF. In nucleotides, the CDR3 is TGTGCCATCAGTGGTAAGGGGGCGACCGGAGATACGCAGTATTTT.

This chain joins TRBV27 and TRBJ2-1; D uncertain. This CDR3 spans 16 amino acids. Between the trimmed V and J ends, which lost 3 bases and 0 bases, there was a span of 12 bases. Germline lookup yields CDR1 MNHEY and CDR2 SMNVEV (reference sequence). CDR3 coding DNA: TGTGCCAGCAGTTTCCAAAGCGTTAGCTCCTACAATGAGCAGTTCTTC. This codes for CASSFQSVSSYNEQFF.

V gene TRBV29-1 combines with J gene TRBJ2-5; possible D gene TRBD1, 5 bases. The CDR3 consists of 13 residues. V was cut by 7 bases and J by 1 base, with 13 bases left in between. Germline CDR1 SQVTM, CDR2 ANQGSEA. The CDR3 is CSGLKGLQETQYF. The CDR3 region has the DNA TGCAGCGGGTTAAAGGGGCTCCAAGAGACCCAGTACTTC. Drawing the rest from reference TRBV29-1 and TRBJ2-5, the complete variable domain is SAVISQKPSRDICQRGTSLTIQCQVDSQVTMMFWYRQQPGQSLTLIATANQGSEATYESGFVIDKFPISRPNLTFSTLTVSNMSPEDSSIYLCSGLKGLQETQYFGPGTRLLVL.

The V and J genes are TRBV25-1 and TRBJ2-1, with 8 bases fitting TRBD1. CDR1 is MGHDK, CDR2 SYGVNS, per germline. V gave up 4 bases and J gave up 4 bases; unmatched junction bases: 15. The CDR3 contains 18 residues. The CDR3 bases are TGTGCCAGCAGTGGGGGGGACAGGAGGGACTCCCGTTACAATGAGCAGTTCTTC. It yields the protein CASSGGDRRDSRYNEQFF.

The chain is built from TRBV10-1 and TRBJ2-2; no reliable D call. The germline V gene encodes CDR1 WNHNN and CDR2 SYGVQD (reference sequence). This CDR3 contains 14 residues. The germline V and J ends were trimmed by 10 bases and 4 bases, with 16 bases remaining between them. Here the CDR3 reads CATGPEDGTGELFF. Written as DNA, the CDR3 is TGCGCCACCGGGCCAGAAGATGGCACCGGGGAGCTGTTTTTT.

V gene TRBV29-1 combines with J gene TRBJ2-7; tentatively, D is TRBD1 (5 bases). The CDR3 has 12 residues. V was cut by 3 bases and J by 2 bases, with 8 bases left in between. CDR1 SQVTM and CDR2 ANQGSEA come from the germline V gene. The DNA for the CDR3 is TGCAGCGTTGAGGACATCCCCTACGAGCAGTACTTC. This sequence encodes CSVEDIPYEQYF.

Remarks on this clone: The same CDR3 can be traced to other DNA sequences in this sample. The V call is TRBV7-9, the J call TRBJ2-1, with a tentative D call TRBD2 (5 bases). This CDR3 region has 12 residues. V shed 4 bases and J shed 10 bases, with 11 bases lying between them. The germline V gene has CDR1 SEHNR and CDR2 FQNEAQ (reference sequence). CDR3 DNA sequence: TGTGCCAGCAGCTCACCACCGGGGGAGCAGTTCTTC. This gives the protein CASSSPPGEQFF.

This clone was seen only once. The chain links TRBV29-1 to TRBJ1-3; 8 nucleotides match TRBD1. V was pared by 6 bases and J by 0 bases, with 7 bases of the junction left unmatched. The CDR3 is 15 residues long. Germline V CDR1 and CDR2: SQVTM, ANQGSEA. The CDR3 is CSVMDREDSGNTIYF. CDR3 DNA: TGCAGCGTCATGGACAGGGAAGACTCTGGAAACACCATATATTTT.

The sample holds one count of this clone. In nucleotides, the CDR3 is TGTGCCACCAGCGGCGGATCCTCCTTAGCCAAAAACATTCAGTACTTC. The encoded protein is CATSGGSSLAKNIQYF. V gene TRBV15 combines with J gene TRBJ2-4; D uncertain. Looked up from germline, CDR1 is LNHNV and CDR2 is YYDKDF (reference sequence). Deletions cut 5 bases from V and 0 bases from J, with 14 bases between. The CDR3 loop spans 16 amino acids.

The J gene is TRBJ1-5, the V gene TRBV4-3; tentative D call: TRBD1 (6 bases). The CDR3 extends over 17 amino acids. V lost 3 bases, J lost 0 bases, and 15 bases lay in between. CDR1 and CDR2 (germline): LGHNA, YSLEER. CDR3 nucleotide sequence: TGCGCCAGCAGCCAGCTCTTCGGGGACAATAGCAATCAGCCCCAGCATTTT. Amino acid sequence: CASSQLFGDNSNQPQHF.

The genes are TRBV9 and TRBJ1-2; the match to TRBD1 covers 11 bases. The CDR3 runs 15 residues. The J segment lost 3 bases and the V segment lost 4 bases, leaving 5 bases of the junction unmatched. CDR1 and CDR2 (germline): SGDLS, YYNGEE. This CDR3 reads CASSLGDRGDYGYTF. CDR3 in DNA: TGTGCCAGCAGCCTAGGGGACAGGGGGGACTATGGCTACACCTTC.

The V and J genes are TRBV5-1 and TRBJ2-1, with D hard to call. V was pared by 1 base and J by 4 bases, with 15 bases between. Germline V CDR1 and CDR2: SGHRS, YFSETQ. The CDR3 loop spans 16 amino acids. CDR3 loop: CASSLYPTIGYNEQFF. In nucleotides, the CDR3 is TGCGCCAGCAGCTTGTACCCCACGATAGGATACAATGAGCAGTTCTTC.